This entry features one T cell receptor (beta chain) sequence. As yet, its antigen is unknown. V shed 3 bases and J 8 bases; nucleotides not matched to a gene: 8. Germline V gene sequence: CDR1 SGDLS, CDR2 YYNGEE. The CDR3 is 15 amino acids. This sample is part of a study of cytomegalovirus exposure and HLA in healthy donors. The study, taken as a whole, reports: Reported performance of the classifier showed diagnosis of cytomegalovirus status with high specificity and sensitivity.

The PCR made use of 60 Vbeta and 13 Jbeta primers. Source study methods: In a later analysis, of tens of millions of unique beta chains, roughly 10 million appeared in at least two donors. Data came from immunoSEQ multiplex PCR; TCRdb stores just in-frame clones and leaves some out. V, J and clone size reflect that table, while D and trimming were determined from the DNA. The sample contains around 100,000 clones, around 8% of which appear only once. Nominally healthy donors were sampled, though unrecorded immune exposures were likely. The sample comprised PBMCs. The clonotype originates from a man aged 50-60 years in good health and CMV-seronegative. The rearrangement links TRBV9 to TRBJ2-1; 10 positions agree with TRBD2. The CDR3 loop is CASSDTSGIFDEQFF. The DNA of the CDR3 is TGTGCCAGCAGCGATACTAGCGGGATATTCGATGAGCAGTTCTTC.